This T cell receptor (beta chain) was sequenced for a study of cytomegalovirus exposure and HLA in healthy donors. Findings and caveats of the study: The study flagged roughly 150 TCR beta chains as cytomegalovirus-associated. Because they were indistinguishable, some V segments, including TRBV6-2 and TRBV6-3, were excluded. An analysis was carried out later, and it reportedly showed fewer N-insertions in an Asian-associated ancestry cluster than the approximately 700-donor mean.

Turning to this clone: Its antigen is still unknown.

With V trimmed by 6 bases and J by 5 bases, 9 bases remained unmatched. Looked up from germline, CDR1 is WSHSY and CDR2 is SAAADI. The CDR3 sequence is 16 residues long. The PCR had 60 Vbeta and 13 Jbeta primers. Only in-frame clones appear in the TCRdb table, and some are missing; sequencing was by immunoSEQ multiplex PCR. The profile shows about 89,000 clones, roughly 86% of them singletons. This receptor was taken from a man aged 30 to 39 in good health and CMV-seropositive. Sequencing used PBMCs. The V gene is TRBV10-2, the J gene TRBJ2-2; 10 bases line up with TRBD1. As DNA, the CDR3 is TGCGCCAGCAGATGGACAGGGGGGGGAGGGACCGGGGAGCTGTTTTTT. This gives the protein CASRWTGGGGTGELFF.